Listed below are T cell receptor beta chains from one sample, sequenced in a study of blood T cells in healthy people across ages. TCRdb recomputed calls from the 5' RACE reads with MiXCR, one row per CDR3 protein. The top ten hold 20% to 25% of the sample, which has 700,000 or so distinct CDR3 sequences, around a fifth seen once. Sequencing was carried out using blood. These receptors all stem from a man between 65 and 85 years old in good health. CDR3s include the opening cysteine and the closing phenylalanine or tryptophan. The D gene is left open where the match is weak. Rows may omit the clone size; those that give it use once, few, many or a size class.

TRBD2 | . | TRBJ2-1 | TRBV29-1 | TGCAGCGTTTCTCCTAGCGGAGGTGGCAATGAGCAGTTCTTC | CSVSPSGGGNEQFF
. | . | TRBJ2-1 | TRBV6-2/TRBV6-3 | TGTGCCAGCAGCCTCTGGGTAGATGAGCAGTTCTTC | CASSLWVDEQFF
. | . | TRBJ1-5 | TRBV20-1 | TGCAGTGCTTGGGTAGGGGATAGCAATCAGCCCCAGCATTTT | CSAWVGDSNQPQHF
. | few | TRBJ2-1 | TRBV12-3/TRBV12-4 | TGTGCCAGCAGTTTGGTTGCGGCGCCTTACAATGAGCAGTTCTTC | CASSLVAAPYNEQFF
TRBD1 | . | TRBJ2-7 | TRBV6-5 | TGTGCCAGCAGCGTAGGACAGGGAAAGAACGAGCAGTACTTC | CASSVGQGKNEQYF
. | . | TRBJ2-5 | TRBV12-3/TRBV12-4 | TGTGCCAGCAGTTTTGAGGCAATCACCCAGTACTTC | CASSFEAITQYF
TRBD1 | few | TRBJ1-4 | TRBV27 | TGTGCCAGCAGTTTCGGGAAAATCGGGACAGGGACCCTTGAAAAACTGTTTTTT | CASSFGKIGTGTLEKLFF
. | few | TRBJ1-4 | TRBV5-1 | TGCGCCAGCGCCTCTCAGGGCATGAATGAAAAACTGTTTTTT | CASASQGMNEKLFF
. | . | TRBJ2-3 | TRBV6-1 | TGTGCCAGCAGTGAAGAGCCTCGCACAGATACGCGGTATTTT | CASSEEPRTDTRYF
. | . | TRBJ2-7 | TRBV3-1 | TGTGCCAGCAGCCAAGCGCTTTACGAGCAGTACTTC | CASSQALYEQYF
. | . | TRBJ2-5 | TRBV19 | TGTGCCAGTAGTATCCCCCCCCAAGAGACCCAGTACTTC | CASSIPPQETQYF
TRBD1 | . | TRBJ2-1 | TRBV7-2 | TGTGCCAGCAGCTTACGACAGGGTTTGGCAAATGAGCAGTTCTTC | CASSLRQGLANEQFF
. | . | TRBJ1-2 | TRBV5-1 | TGCGCCAGCAGCTTGCGATCCCGGGACACGGGGTATGGCTACACCTTC | CASSLRSRDTGYGYTF
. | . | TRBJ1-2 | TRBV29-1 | TGCAGCGTTCCGCGGGACTTCACTGGCTACACCTTC | CSVPRDFTGYTF
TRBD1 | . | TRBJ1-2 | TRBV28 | TGTGCCAGCAGTGGATCGGGACAGGGGGCGAGGAGCTATGGCTACACCTTC | CASSGSGQGARSYGYTF
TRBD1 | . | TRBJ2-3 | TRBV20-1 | TGCAGTGCTACACAGGGGGCAGGGGCAGATACGCAGTATTTT | CSATQGAGADTQYF
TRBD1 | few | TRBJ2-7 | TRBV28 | TGTGCCAGCAACACACAGGGGGTTCCTCCCTACGAGCAGTACTTC | CASNTQGVPPYEQYF
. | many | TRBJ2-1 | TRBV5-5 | TGTGCCAGCAGCTTGAATGGGAGGCAGGGAAGGCGGTTCTTC | CASSLNGRQGRRFF
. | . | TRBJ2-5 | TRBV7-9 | TGTGCCAGCAGCTTCGGGGGCACTGAGACCCAGTACTTC | CASSFGGTETQYF
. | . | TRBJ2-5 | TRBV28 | TGTGCCAGCAGTTTAACAGCGGGCCTCGGATGGGTGACCCAGTACTTC | CASSLTAGLGWVTQYF
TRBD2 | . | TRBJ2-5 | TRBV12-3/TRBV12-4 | TGTGCCAGCAGTTTAGGGACTAGCGGGGGTACGGAGACCCAGTACTTC | CASSLGTSGGTETQYF
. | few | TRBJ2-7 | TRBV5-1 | TGCGCCAGCAGCTTAACCGGGACCGATAGCTCCTACGAGCAGTACTTC | CASSLTGTDSSYEQYF
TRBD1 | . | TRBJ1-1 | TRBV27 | TGTGCCAGCAAGAAGGGGGCTACTGAAGCTTTCTTT | CASKKGATEAFF
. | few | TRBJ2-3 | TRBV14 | TGTGCCAGCAGCCAAGATGTATGGCTAGAGGATACGCAGTATTTT | CASSQDVWLEDTQYF
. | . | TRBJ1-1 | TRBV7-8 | TGTGCCACCAGTGGTAGGGGCCGAGCTTTCTTT | CATSGRGRAFF
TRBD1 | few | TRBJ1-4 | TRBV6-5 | TGTGCCAGCAGGACCCGGGACAGAGAGAATGAAAAACTGTTTTTT | CASRTRDRENEKLFF
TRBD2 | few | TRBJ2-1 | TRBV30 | TGTGCCTGGAGGGGTCGGGGGGGGTTCGATGAGCAGTTCTTC | CAWRGRGGFDEQFF
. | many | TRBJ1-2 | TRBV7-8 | TGTGCCAGCAGCTTGCAGGGGACCTATGGCTACACCTTC | CASSLQGTYGYTF